This T cell receptor (beta chain) was obtained from a study of blood T cell repertoires in COVID-19 (dated by TCRdb to between 2020 and 2021). In the study overall: Collaborator samples came from the United States, Italy and Spain and covered acute and convalescent phases of COVID-19. The prospective study material was composed of cDNA or gDNA derived from T cells, B-cell-depleted T cells, or PBMCs. Subjects who had been exposed to COVID-19, were actively infected with it, or had recovered from it provided the deeply sampled blood TCRbeta repertoires that made up the dataset. A freely available public database, intended as a resource for researchers studying the immune response to SARS-CoV-2, is where the repertoires were released. Samples came from the ongoing ImmuneRACE study (first 160 participants) plus 1,254 subjects from 6 global collaborators. The sample metadata nearly always contained a de-identified subject ID, COVID-19 status, age in years and sex. Where available, HLA class I and class II types were obtained from metadata supplied by the sample provider rather than from assay-based typing. General conclusions and limits of the study: How much clinical and demographic metadata was included differed by source and by participant, and the metadata was provided uncurated.

Collaborating institutions collected whole blood in K2EDTA tubes following their own protocols. Collaborator samples were shipped for TCRbeta analysis as frozen whole blood, isolated PBMCs, or DNA extracted from either sample type. This clone showed up just once. No antigen is known for it. Base qualities are missing; no much larger clone stands one base away. Reading the germline V gene gives CDR1 SNHLY and CDR2 FYNNEI. From cysteine to phenylalanine, the CDR3 is 15 amino acids long. Left in the record is the CDR3 DNA by itself, 45 bases read in frame from the first base. Trimming costs V 3 bases and J 9 bases, and their ends lie 18 bases apart. TCRbeta CDR3 regions were amplified from genomic DNA using the immunoSEQ Assay, a bias-controlled multiplex PCR. For the original study's pipeline: Nucleated cell counts per sample were estimated from amplification of reference gene primers within the assay. To quantify the absolute abundance of each unique TCRbeta CDR3 rearrangement, sequence reads were collapsed and filtered. Productive Simpson clonality was computed per sample as the square root of Simpson's diversity index over productive rearrangements. Sourced from immuneACCESS, this table was stored by TCRdb with only in-frame sequences that have V and J called. A share of the clones is absent; for the studies checked, an unresolved V gene accounts for under half, and the remainder has no known explanation. D and trimming come from the DNA, and the V and J calls and clone size come from that table. Across this sample there are under 300,000 clones, with around nine tenths seen only once. More than 6.5% of the sample rests with the top ten.

The receptor was derived from a woman in her 70s with active or convalescent COVID-19. In this chain, TRBV2 is recombined with TRBJ1-5, with a tentative D gene TRBD1 over 6 matching bases. The sequenced sample consisted of peripheral blood. CDR3 loop: CASSDARGGERPQHF. The DNA is TGTGCCAGCAGTGATGCGAGGGGGGGAGAGCGGCCCCAGCATTTT.